Listed here are 2 T cell receptor beta chains from one sample, sequenced in a study of tumor and adjacent non-tumor tissue in lung cancer. RNA was extracted from bulk tissue without any cell sorting. Distant lung tissue was collected more than 3 cm away from the tumor edge. A modified ARM-PCR protocol with three rounds of nested PCR amplified TCRbeta. TCRdb fed the multiplex PCR reads into MiXCR, producing one record per CDR3 protein. The table lists roughly 70,000 distinct CDR3 sequences, approximately 68% of them singletons. Sequencing used distant non-tumor lung tissue. The receptors here all came from a woman aged 45-60 years with non-small cell lung cancer.

Points on this clonotype: The junction differs from germline at one of its ends, possibly a read error. This sequence joins TRBV4-2 and TRBJ2-2; a weak D match, TRBD2 (5 bases). Germline V CDR1 and CDR2: LGHNA, YNFKEQ. This CDR3 contains 17 residues. The CDR3 spells CASSQDPLLVVTGELFF. The CDR3 region has the DNA TGTGCCAGCAGCCAAGATCCGTTACTAGTGGTCACCGGGGAGCTGTTCTTT.

To note about this clonotype: Since a much larger clone is just one base distant, this may be a read error. The CDR3: CASSPTGYFSAIYF. CDR3 bases: TGTGCCAGCAGCCCCACAGGTTATTTTAGCGCCATATATTTT. The rearrangement joins TRBV12-3 or TRBV12-4 to TRBJ1-3; a possible D gene is TRBD1 (5 bases). The CDR3 length is 14 residues. With 6 bases removed from V and 11 bases from J, the gap between germline ends came to 20 bases.